This TCR beta chain was sequenced during a study of T cell responses to AZD1222 COVID-19 vaccine (dated by TCRdb to the early 2020s). About the investigation overall: AZD1222 recipients given second doses at about 4 weeks or at about 12 weeks were pooled, since spike-specific TCR depth and breadth were not found to differ between the two schedules. TCR sequencing covered about 230 trial participants: roughly 200 given two doses of AZD1222 and 26 given two doses of MenACWY control vaccine. Enrollment into the trials was organized by age into subgroups of 18-55, 56-69 and 70-plus years, and those subgroups contained roughly 150, 30 and 60 TCR-sequenced participants, respectively.

V is pared back by 1 base and J by 4 bases, with 5 bases lying between the germline termini. The germline V gene (reference sequence) supplies CDR1 DFQATT and CDR2 SNEGSKA. The CDR3 starts with the cysteine, ends with the phenylalanine, and has 11 residues. Only the CDR3 part of the read is kept: 33 bases, read in frame from the first base. This clone was recorded once. The target of this receptor is not known. Per-base quality was not reported, and no clone a single base away is much larger than it. Broad study findings and their caveats: A significant rise in spike-specific TCR breadth and depth was observed after two AZD1222 doses relative to day 0 and relative to MenACWY recipients. Because no samples from the day 14 peak response were available, repertoires could be characterized only after the peak T cell response. Reportedly, close to half of the unique spike-specific TCRs recognized epitopes lying outside the regions that are mutated in the B.1.351 and B.1.1.7 variants. The 56-69-year group was small, and its depth increase did not reach significance, likely because of low power. The whole spike protein was spanned by vaccine-associated CD4 TCRs, and dominant responses were seen in regions 160-218 and 743-854. Conclusions about previously exposed vaccinees are limited because only five to seven AZD1222 recipients were SARS-CoV-2 seropositive at baseline. Most participants were white British and females outnumbered males, and the authors suggested that clonal diversity may have been underestimated.

The CDR3 regions of human TCRbeta chains were analyzed by immunosequencing. The paper's processing steps were these. TCRs in the repertoires were compared against a reference library of SARS-CoV-2-specific TCRs that had been generated with the MIRA antigen-specificity platform. Breadth meant the fraction of unique TCRs that were SARS-CoV-2-associated, whereas depth meant the fraction of total T cells that were SARS-CoV-2-associated. Using the MIRA data, every spike-specific TCR was mapped to the spike region that the TCR reacted to and assigned to either a CD4 or a CD8 class. Log10-transformed breadth and depth values were compared by one-way ANOVA with Sidak's multiple comparisons tests. Here the immuneACCESS table is served through TCRdb, limited to in-frame sequences with V and J called. Missing clones are a known gap in these copies; in checked studies unresolved V genes cover under half, and the rest lacks a known reason. The V and J calls and clone size come from that table; D and trimming were worked out from the DNA. The sample table records 95,000 to 100,000 clones; approximately 86% of these occur just once. Together, the top ten hold about 1.5% of the sample.

The time point label on this specimen signifies: baseline before first vaccination. Vaccinee samples came from UK trials COV001 and COV002, including a single-blind randomized controlled phase 2/3 trial of AZD1222 (ChAdOx1 nCoV-19) in healthy adults. For TCRbeta chain sequencing, PBMC samples were collected from trial participants at day 0 and at day 28 after the second dose. The sample consisted of peripheral blood, taken on day 0 of AZD1222 vaccination. Recombination joined TRBV20-1 with TRBJ2-7; no D gene is confidently identified. The TCR sequence derives from an adult in good health. The DNA sequence follows: TGCAGTGCTAGAGTAGGTTACGAGCAGTACTTC. This encodes CSARVGYEQYF.